The rows below give T cell receptor beta chains drawn from one sample of a study of regulatory T cells in long-lasting Graves disease. TCRdb reprocessed the multiplex PCR reads via MiXCR and lists one record per CDR3 protein. The repertoire holds more than 650,000 distinct CDR3 sequences, with approximately 31% as singletons. Specimen: peripheral blood mononuclear cells (PBMCs), collected when the disease was refractory, from a patient treated with antithyroid drugs. These receptors all come from a female donor with Graves disease. CDR3s include the opening cysteine and the closing phenylalanine or tryptophan. D genes are given only for firm matches. A clone size is listed for some rows: how often the clone was seen (once, few, many), or a class if it is expanded.

CDR3: CASSYGGSGNQPQHF
DNA: TGTGCCAGCAGTTATGGGGGATCGGGCAATCAGCCCCAGCATTTT
J: TRBJ1-5
length: 15
D: NA
V: TRBV12-3/TRBV12-4
size: many

CDR3: CSVRDRVIEKLFF
DNA: TGCAGCGTCCGGGACAGGGTTATCGAAAAACTGTTTTTT
J: TRBJ1-4
length: 13
D: TRBD1
V: TRBV29-1
size: NA

CDR3: CASSIRDQTGELFF
DNA: TGTGCCAGCAGCATCCGGGACCAGACCGGGGAGCTGTTTTTT
J: TRBJ2-2
length: 14
D: NA
V: TRBV7-9
size: few

CDR3: CASSFNPHGNGYTF
DNA: TGTGCCAGCAGTTTTAATCCCCACGGAAATGGCTACACCTTC
J: TRBJ1-2
length: 14
D: NA
V: TRBV12-3/TRBV12-4
size: many

CDR3: CASSLAEGQYF
DNA: TGTGCCAGCAGTTTAGCGGAGGGACAGTACTTC
J: TRBJ2-5
length: 11
D: NA
V: TRBV12-3/TRBV12-4
size: many

CDR3: CASSPPRAGGPQAFF
DNA: TGTGCCAGCAGCCCCCCTAGGGCCGGCGGTCCCCAAGCTTTCTTT
J: TRBJ1-1
length: 15
D: NA
V: TRBV7-9
size: few

CDR3: CASSMGTETQYF
DNA: TGTGCCAGTAGTATGGGGACAGAGACCCAGTACTTC
J: TRBJ2-5
length: 12
D: NA
V: TRBV19
size: few

CDR3: CASSYVEQFRYEQYF
DNA: TGTGCCAGCAGTTACGTCGAACAGTTCCGCTACGAGCAGTACTTC
J: TRBJ2-7
length: 15
D: NA
V: TRBV6-9
size: NA

CDR3: CASSATGTGNWETQYF
DNA: TGTGCCAGCAGCGCCACCGGGACAGGGAATTGGGAGACCCAGTACTTC
J: TRBJ2-5
length: 16
D: TRBD1
V: TRBV9
size: few

CDR3: CASSEPPVRSTEAFF
DNA: TGTGCCAGCAGTGAACCCCCCGTTAGGAGCACTGAAGCTTTCTTT
J: TRBJ1-1
length: 15
D: NA
V: TRBV2
size: many

CDR3: CASSATAATNEKLFF
DNA: TGTGCCAGTAGTGCGACGGCTGCAACTAATGAAAAACTGTTTTTT
J: TRBJ1-4
length: 15
D: NA
V: TRBV19
size: NA

CDR3: CASSQEKYEQYF
DNA: TGCGCCAGCAGCCAAGAGAAGTACGAGCAGTACTTC
J: TRBJ2-7
length: 12
D: NA
V: TRBV4-1
size: NA

CDR3: CASSPPGAGEKLFF
DNA: TGTGCCAGCAGCCCACCCGGTGCTGGTGAAAAACTGTTTTTT
J: TRBJ1-4
length: 14
D: NA
V: TRBV28
size: NA

CDR3: CASSRGGRDMQPQHF
DNA: TGTGCCAGCAGCCGGGGGGGCAGGGATATGCAGCCCCAGCATTTT
J: TRBJ1-5
length: 15
D: NA
V: TRBV27
size: once

CDR3: CASSPGQGYTF
DNA: TGTGCCAGCAGCCCAGGACAGGGCTACACCTTC
J: TRBJ1-2
length: 11
D: NA
V: TRBV12-3/TRBV12-4
size: NA

CDR3: CASSSTGAHTEAFF
DNA: TGCGCCAGCAGCTCGACAGGTGCCCACACTGAAGCTTTCTTT
J: TRBJ1-1
length: 14
D: NA
V: TRBV5-1
size: NA